The 7 T cell receptor beta chains below come from one sample, sequenced in a study of human T cells and chemical hapten exposure. MiXCR, run by TCRdb on the RACE reads, gives a single entry per CDR3 protein. Of about 110,000 distinct CDR3 sequences listed, approximately 12% are singletons. Regarding time point: pre-sensitization, week 0. Documented treatment: therapeutic diphenylcyclopropenone sensitization with weekly scalp DPC. The specimen was whole blood, collected in connection with sensitization to the hapten diphenylcyclopropenone (DPC). The receptors originated from a woman aged 50 to 60 with alopecia areata. Some clones in this sample may be carry-over from other donors' samples.

V gene TRBV3-1 combines with J gene TRBJ2-1, with D tentatively TRBD1 or TRBD2 (5 bases each). V was trimmed by 0 bases and J by 5 bases, leaving 11 bases between them. The CDR3 is 15 amino acids. CDR1 is LGHDT, CDR2 YNNKEL, per germline (reference sequence). The CDR3 sequence: CASSQDAGSHNEQFF. As DNA, the CDR3 is TGTGCCAGCAGCCAAGACGCAGGGAGCCACAATGAGCAGTTCTTC.

This clonotype has only a few counts. The J gene is TRBJ2-7, the V gene TRBV29-1; no reliable D call. V was shortened by 6 bases and J by 1 base, with 28 bases between the two germline ends. This CDR3 has 18 amino acids. Germline V CDR1 and CDR2: SQVTM, ANQGSEA. CDR3 coding DNA: TGCAGCGTCACCATACGGTCATCAGGTCTCCCCACTTCCTACGAGCAGTACTTC. Protein product: CSVTIRSSGLPTSYEQYF.

The chain recombines TRBV28 with TRBJ2-7, with unresolved D. Germline CDR1 reads MDHEN; CDR2 reads SYDVKM. V was shortened by 6 bases and J by 0 bases, with 6 bases between the two germline ends. The CDR3 has 12 residues. This CDR3 is CASSEYSYEQYF. The CDR3 nucleotides read TGTGCCAGCAGCGAATACTCCTACGAGCAGTACTTC.

This clonotype was observed a single time. The chain recombines TRBV7-8 with TRBJ2-7; the match to TRBD2 covers 12 bases. This CDR3 is built from 17 residues. The V segment lost 1 base and the J segment 4 bases; nucleotides outside the gene matches: 8. CDR1 is SGHVS and CDR2 is FQNEAQ in the germline V gene. CDR3 sequence (DNA): TGTGCCAGCAGCTTAGACTCAGGGCTAGCGGGAGGGTACGAGCAGTACTTC. It encodes CASSLDSGLAGGYEQYF.

The chain employs TRBV7-2 and TRBJ2-1; 12 bases line up with TRBD2. The germline V gene encodes CDR1 SGHTA and CDR2 FQGNSA. Losses at the gene ends were 1 base for V and 10 bases for J; bases not matched to a gene: 8. This CDR3 spans 16 amino acids. The CDR3 reads CASSLDLAGGPREQFF. The DNA of the CDR3 is TGTGCCAGCAGCTTAGATCTAGCGGGGGGGCCGCGGGAGCAGTTCTTC. The full variable domain, in which reference TRBV7-2 and TRBJ2-1 provide the parts outside the CDR3, is GAGVSQSPSNKVTEKGKDVELRCDPISGHTALYWYRQSLGQGLEFLIYFQGNSAPDKSGLPSDRFSAERTGGSVSTLTIQRTQQEDSAVYLCASSLDLAGGPREQFFGPGTRLTVL.

As concerns this clonotype: The junction departs from germline at one end; a sequencing error may be responsible. The genes are TRBV7-9 and TRBJ2-1; 11 nucleotides agree with TRBD2. The germline V gene encodes CDR1 SEHNR and CDR2 FQNEAQ (reference sequence). There are 16 residues in the CDR3. The CDR3 is CASSSFSGRALNEQLF. The CDR3 bases are TGTGCCAGCAGCTCCTTTAGCGGGAGGGCCCTCAATGAGCAGCTCTTC. Full variable domain (rest looked up from reference TRBV7-9 and TRBJ2-1): DTGVSQNPRHKITKRGQNVTFRCDPISEHNRLYWYRQTLGQGPEFLTYFQNEAQLEKSRLLSDRFSAERPKGSFSTLEIQRTEQGDSAMYLCASSSFSGRALNEQLFGPGTRLTVL.

This clonotype was seen many times. V usage is TRBV4-2 and J usage is TRBJ1-6; a weak D match, TRBD1 (6 bases). The CDR3 is made up of 19 amino acids. The V end lost 0 bases, the J end lost 3 bases, and 18 bases lay between the germline ends. Per germline, CDR1 LGHNA and CDR2 YNFKEQ. The CDR3 bases are TGTGCCAGCAGCCAAGAGTCGGTACAGGGCTCCCTCTATAATTCACCCCTCCACTTT. It encodes CASSQESVQGSLYNSPLHF.